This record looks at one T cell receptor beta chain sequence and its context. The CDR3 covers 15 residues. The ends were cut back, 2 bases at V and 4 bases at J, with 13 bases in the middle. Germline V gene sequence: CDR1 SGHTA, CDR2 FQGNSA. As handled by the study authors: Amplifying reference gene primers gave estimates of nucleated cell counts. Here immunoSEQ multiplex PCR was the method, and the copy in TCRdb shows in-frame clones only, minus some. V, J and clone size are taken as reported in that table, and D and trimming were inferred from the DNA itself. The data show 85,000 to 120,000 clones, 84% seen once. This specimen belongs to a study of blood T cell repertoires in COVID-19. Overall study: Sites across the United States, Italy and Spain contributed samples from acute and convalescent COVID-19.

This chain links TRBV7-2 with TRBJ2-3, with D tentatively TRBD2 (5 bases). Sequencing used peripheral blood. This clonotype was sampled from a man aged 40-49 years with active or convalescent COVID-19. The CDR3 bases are TGTGCCAGCAGCTTACAGAGGGATGGACCAGATACGCAGTATTTT. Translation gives CASSLQRDGPDTQYF.